This T cell receptor (beta chain) was observed in a study of technical replicates of blood from several donors. TCRdb's copy holds only in-frame clones and misses some; the assay was immunoSEQ multiplex PCR. The sample records approximately 87,000 clones, approximately 92% being singletons. The CDR3 consists of 15 residues. Germline CDR1 LGHNA, CDR2 YSLEER. The J segment lost 6 bases and the V segment lost 2 bases, leaving 10 bases of the junction unmatched. The chain carries TRBV4-3 and TRBJ2-7; TRBD1 aligns across 7 bases. The TCR comes from a human donor in good health. Some clones in this sample may be carry-over from other donors' samples. Sequencing was done on a sample of T cells isolated from PBMCs. The CDR3 coding sequence is TGCGCCAGCAGCCAACTTCCCGGGACAGTGGGCGAGCAGTACTTC. Amino acids: CASSQLPGTVGEQYF.